This T cell receptor (beta chain) was profiled in a study of control samples from healthy donors and cancer patients. This table comes from immunoSEQ multiplex PCR, and its TCRdb copy is limited to in-frame clones, with some not included. The sample comprises roughly 80,000 clones, around 92% of which are singletons, and approximately 6% rests with the top ten. Germline lookup yields CDR1 LGHNT and CDR2 FRNRAP. After removal of 6 bases from V and 1 base from J, the junction contained 19 bases not matched to a gene. This CDR3 contains 20 residues. Sequenced sample: blood. The sequence was collected from a man aged 45-65 years in good health. The chain recombines TRBV12-5 with TRBJ2-3, with TRBD2 matching over 10 bases. Here the CDR3 DNA reads TGTGCTAGTGGCAAACACCCTCTAGCGGGGGCCGACCTTCGCACAGATACGCAGTATTTT. Its translation: CASGKHPLAGADLRTDTQYF.